The 2 T cell receptor beta chains given below trace back to one sample, sequenced in a study of OX40 agonist ivuxolimab in advanced cancers. Clones were read by immunoSEQ multiplex PCR, and TCRdb kept only the in-frame ones, dropping some. The profile shows fewer than 70,000 clones, more than 70% of them singletons. The material was CD4+ or CD8+ T cells sorted from blood, obtained in a trial of the OX40 agonist ivuxolimab. The receptors stem from an adult with an advanced solid tumor such as melanoma, head and neck, liver or kidney cancer.

The chain links TRBV4-2 to TRBJ2-3; D may be TRBD2 (6 bases). V was clipped by 1 base and J by 4 bases, with 15 bases between them. The CDR3 is 16 amino acids. CDR1 and CDR2 from the germline V gene are LGHNA and YNFKEQ. For the CDR3, the DNA is TGTGCCAGCAGCCAAGGACTAGAGGAATCCTCAGATACGCAGTATTTT. The encoded protein is CASSQGLEESSDTQYF.

The chain is built from TRBV6-1 and TRBJ2-7; no definite D call. Germline V CDR1 and CDR2: MNHNS, SASEGT. The V end lost 1 base, the J end lost 0 bases, and 10 bases lay between the germline ends. There are 15 residues in the CDR3. CDR3 residues: CASSEGFSSSYEQYF. In nucleotides, the CDR3 is TGTGCCAGCAGTGAAGGTTTCAGCAGCTCCTACGAGCAGTACTTC.